These 20 T cell receptor beta chains were sequenced from one sample in a study of vaccination effects on CD4 cells after COVID-19. TCRdb's copy holds only in-frame clones and misses some; the assay was immunoSEQ multiplex PCR. The repertoire holds roughly 73,000 clones, with more than 65% as singletons. The antigens these receptors bind are not known. Before sequencing, viral peptide pools were used by the ViraFEST assay to expand antigen-specific CD4+ T cells. CD4+ T cells were isolated after around 10 days of culture. A positive SARS-CoV-2 PCR test fell between March and December 2020. Sequencing used CD4+ T cells from PBMCs cultured with HIV peptides, obtained before COVID-19 vaccination. This sample's subset: HIV-1 Nef peptide pool negative control/reference culture. The source of these receptors is a human donor who had a prior SARS-CoV-2 infection.

The V and J genes are TRBV9 and TRBJ2-1; 11 positions agree with TRBD2. Germline assignment: CDR1 SGDLS and CDR2 YYNGEE. This CDR3 is 17 amino acids long. The V segment lost 0 bases and the J segment 8 bases; nucleotides outside the gene matches: 10. The CDR3 sequence is CASSVGVVAGGKHEQFF. DNA for the CDR3: TGTGCCAGCAGCGTAGGGGTCGTAGCGGGGGGGAAACATGAGCAGTTCTTC.

This clone has only a few counts. CDR3 nucleotides: TGTGCCAGCACCCCCACCATAACTTCAGATACGCAGTATTTT. Amino acids: CASTPTITSDTQYF. This sequence joins TRBV27 and TRBJ2-3; D is unclear. Germline V gene lookup returns CDR1 MNHEY and CDR2 SMNVEV (reference sequence). The CDR3 runs to 14 residues. The V gene lost 7 bases and the J gene lost 4 bases, with 15 bases spanning the gap.

The genes are TRBV5-4 and TRBJ1-2; D is possibly TRBD1 (5 bases). The CDR3 is 15 residues long. Germline CDR1 and CDR2: SGHNT and YYREEE (reference sequence). The V end lost 4 bases, the J end lost 5 bases, and 18 bases lay between the germline ends. The DNA for the CDR3 is TGTGCCAGCAGCCGCTCTGGGACGCAGGAATATGGCTACACCTTC. Its protein is CASSRSGTQEYGYTF.

This chain uses TRBV5-1 with TRBJ1-6, with TRBD1 as a possible D gene (5 bases). From germline, CDR1 is SGHRS and CDR2 YFSETQ. V was shortened by 0 bases and J by 7 bases, with 11 bases between the two germline ends. The CDR3 length is 15 residues. The CDR3 DNA reads TGCGCCAGCAGCTTGGATCCGGGGCAGAATTCACCCCTCCACTTT. Its translation: CASSLDPGQNSPLHF. The whole variable domain, remainder taken from reference TRBV5-1 and TRBJ1-6, is KAGVTQTPRYLIKTRGQQVTLSCSPISGHRSVSWYQQTPGQGLQFLFEYFSETQRNKGNFPGRFSGRQFSNSRSEMNVSTLELGDSALYLCASSLDPGQNSPLHFGNGTRLTVT.

CDR3 amino acids: CATSDARDPVLGSFGHGELFF. The CDR3 DNA follows: TGTGCCACCAGTGATGCCCGGGATCCAGTACTCGGGAGTTTCGGGCACGGGGAGCTGTTTTTT. The chain employs TRBV24-1 and TRBJ2-2, with D possibly matching TRBD2 (6 bases). V was shortened by 3 bases and J by 7 bases, with 32 bases between the two germline ends. The CDR3 runs 21 residues. The germline V gene encodes CDR1 KGHDR and CDR2 SFDVKD.

The V gene is TRBV27, the J gene TRBJ1-1; D gene uncertain. This CDR3 is built from 14 residues. Germline assignment: CDR1 MNHEY and CDR2 SMNVEV (reference sequence). Trimming took 5 bases from V and 5 from J, leaving 15 bases between them. CDR3 region: CASSHKAPPTEAFF. In DNA, the CDR3 is TGTGCCAGCAGTCACAAGGCCCCCCCGACTGAAGCTTTCTTT.

This clone has just a few counts. This rearrangement joins TRBV23-1 to TRBJ1-1, with no clear D. TRBV23-1 is assigned to the ORF class and has an uncertain function. Trimming took off 2 bases at V and 11 bases at J, with 18 bases between the two ends. The CDR3 loop spans 14 amino acids. CDR3 residues: CASSQVATPPAAFF. The CDR3 DNA reads as TGCGCCAGCAGTCAAGTAGCTACACCCCCGGCCGCTTTCTTT.

This sequence joins TRBV6-1 and TRBJ1-2; D remains ambiguous. This CDR3 region has 14 residues. V gave up 1 base and J gave up 0 bases, with 6 bases separating them. From germline, CDR1 is MNHNS and CDR2 SASEGT. The CDR3 loop reads CASSEVGSNYGYTF. CDR3 nucleotides: TGTGCCAGCAGTGAAGTGGGATCTAACTATGGCTACACCTTC.

The chain has TRBV19 and TRBJ1-3, with TRBD1 matching over 11 bases. Germline CDR1 reads LNHDA; CDR2 reads SQIVND (reference sequence). After removal of 3 bases from V and 3 bases from J, the junction contained 7 bases not matched to a gene. CDR3 length: 17 residues. CDR3 loop: CASSILGQGESGNTIYF. CDR3 sequence (DNA): TGTGCCAGTAGTATTCTGGGACAGGGGGAAAGTGGAAACACCATATATTTT.

V gene TRBV24-1 combines with J gene TRBJ2-1; D remains ambiguous. The CDR3 length is 14 residues. Trimming took off 3 bases at V and 8 bases at J, with 13 bases between the two ends. Germline CDR1 KGHDR, CDR2 SFDVKD. The CDR3 DNA sequence: TGTGCCACCAGTGATCCTACGGCAGAGGATGAGCAGTTCTTC. Translated, it gives CATSDPTAEDEQFF.

The V call is TRBV4-1, the J call TRBJ1-2; D gene unclear. The V gene lost 3 bases and the J gene lost 7 bases, with 9 bases spanning the gap. This CDR3 has 12 residues. Germline V gene sequence: CDR1 MGHRA, CDR2 YSYEKL. CDR3 sequence: CASSHTHGGYTF. DNA for the CDR3: TGCGCCAGCAGCCACACCCACGGTGGCTACACCTTC.

This sequence joins TRBV7-2 and TRBJ2-2; no reliable D call. V was shortened by 7 bases and J by 0 bases, with 9 bases between the two germline ends. Germline loops: CDR1 SGHTA, CDR2 FQGNSA. CDR3 length equals 14 residues. CDR3 DNA: TGTGCCAGCACAGCGAGCCCGAACACCGGGGAGCTGTTTTTT. Translated, it gives CASTASPNTGELFF.

The chain combines TRBV18 with TRBJ2-1, with 8 bases fitting TRBD2. Germline CDR1 and CDR2: KGHSH and LQKENI. The V and J ends lost 2 bases and 5 bases, in that order; junction bases with no gene match: 8. This CDR3 comprises 16 residues. The CDR3 here is CASSPSGGIMDNEQFF. The DNA of the CDR3 is TGTGCCAGCTCACCAAGCGGGGGCATTATGGACAATGAGCAGTTCTTC.

The chain employs TRBV11-1 and TRBJ2-2, with 7 bases lining up with TRBD2. This CDR3 is built from 16 residues. Trimming cost V 3 bases and J 7 bases; bases outside gene matches: 11. CDR1 is SGHAT, CDR2 FQDESV, per germline (reference sequence). CDR3 region: CASSFPAGKRGGELFF. The CDR3, as DNA: TGTGCCAGCAGCTTTCCAGCGGGGAAACGTGGCGGGGAGCTGTTTTTT.

V gene TRBV11-3 combines with J gene TRBJ2-7, with 8 nucleotides matching TRBD1. V lost 5 bases and J lost 2; bases outside the gene matches: 8. Per germline, CDR1 SGHNT and CDR2 YENEEA. This CDR3 comprises 15 residues. As DNA, the CDR3 is TGTGCCAGCAGCCGCGGACAGGGTACTACCTACGAGCAGTACTTC. It translates to CASSRGQGTTYEQYF. Based on the CDR3 plus reference TRBV11-3 and TRBJ2-7, the full variable domain is EAGVVQSPRYKIIEKKQPVAFWCNPISGHNTLYWYLQNLGQGPELLIRYENEEAVDDSQLPKDRFSAERLKGVDSTLKIQPAELGDSAVYLCASSRGQGTTYEQYFGPGTRLTVT.

The chain is built from TRBV5-6 and TRBJ2-3; D gene ambiguous. V was trimmed by 0 bases and J by 6 bases, leaving 8 bases between them. The V gene's germline CDR1 is SGHDT and CDR2 YYEEEE. There are 13 residues in the CDR3. CDR3 residues: CASSLVVGDTQYF. CDR3 in DNA: TGTGCCAGCAGCTTGGTAGTAGGGGATACGCAGTATTTT.

The chain links TRBV6-1 to TRBJ2-5; perhaps D is TRBD1 or TRBD2 (7 bases each). V was shortened by 4 bases and J by 1 base, with 16 bases between the two germline ends. Germline CDR1 is MNHNS and CDR2 is SASEGT. The CDR3 length is 16 residues. CDR3 coding DNA: TGTGCCAGCAGTGCGAGACAGGGAGGGAGCCAAGAGACCCAGTACTTC. The encoded protein is CASSARQGGSQETQYF.

In this sample, this clone turned up a few times. The chain is built from TRBV6-5 and TRBJ1-2, with a tentative D call TRBD1 (5 bases). Germline CDR1 MNHEY, CDR2 SVGAGI. V was trimmed by 6 bases and J by 7 bases, leaving 18 bases between them. The CDR3 sequence is 14 residues long. The CDR3 loop reads CASRRTGTGVGYTF. In DNA form, the CDR3 reads TGTGCCAGCAGACGGACCGGGACTGGGGTTGGCTACACCTTC.

A few counts support this clone. V and J are TRBV27 and TRBJ1-2; 8 bases match TRBD1. The CDR3 contains 14 residues. With 0 bases clipped from V and 6 bases from J, the junction kept 3 bases outside the gene matches. Germline CDR1 reads MNHEY; CDR2 reads SMNVEV (reference sequence). The CDR3 here is CASSLSRTGNGYTF. CDR3 in DNA: TGTGCCAGCAGTTTATCCAGGACAGGGAATGGCTACACCTTC.

The chain employs TRBV9 and TRBJ1-2; D is possibly TRBD1 (5 bases). The CDR3 spans 13 residues. Between the trimmed V and J ends, which lost 10 bases and 1 base, there was a span of 14 bases. CDR1 and CDR2 (germline): SGDLS, YYNGEE. For the CDR3, the DNA is TGTGCCTCCAACCGGGACGGTAACTATGGCTACACCTTC. It specifies CASNRDGNYGYTF.